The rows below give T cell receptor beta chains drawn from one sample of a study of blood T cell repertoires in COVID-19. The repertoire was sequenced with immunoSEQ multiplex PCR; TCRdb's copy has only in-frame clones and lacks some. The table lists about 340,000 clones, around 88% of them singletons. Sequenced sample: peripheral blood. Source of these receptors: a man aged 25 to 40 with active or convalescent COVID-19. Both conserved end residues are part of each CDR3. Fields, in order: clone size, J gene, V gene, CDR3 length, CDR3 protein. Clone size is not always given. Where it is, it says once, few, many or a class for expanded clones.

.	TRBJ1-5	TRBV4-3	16	CASSQDLSRGNQPQHF
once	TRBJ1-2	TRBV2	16	CASSEVVQAVNYGYTF
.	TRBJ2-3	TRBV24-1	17	CATSDGRDRGRADTQYF
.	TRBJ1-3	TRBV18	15	CASSPATGIGNTIYF
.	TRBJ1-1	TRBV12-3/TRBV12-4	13	CASILGGNTEAFF
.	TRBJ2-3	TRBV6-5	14	CASSPRDYTDTQYF
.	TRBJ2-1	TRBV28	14	CASRAGTPYNEQFF
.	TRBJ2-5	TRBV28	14	CASRDGVNKETQYF
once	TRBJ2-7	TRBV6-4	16	CASSALAGSNSYEQYF
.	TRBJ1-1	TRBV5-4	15	CASSPRVTGDTEAFF
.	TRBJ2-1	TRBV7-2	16	CASSFLRRGIYNEQFF
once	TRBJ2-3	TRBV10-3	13	CAITLAGGDTQYF
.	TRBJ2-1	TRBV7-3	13	CASSPRGGTEQFF
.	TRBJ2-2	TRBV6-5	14	CASSRTSEAGELFF
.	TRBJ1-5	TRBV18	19	CASSPLPAGGSRGNQPQHF
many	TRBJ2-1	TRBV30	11	CAWSVLNEQFF
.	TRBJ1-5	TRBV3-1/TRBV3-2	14	CATPDTWGNQPQHF
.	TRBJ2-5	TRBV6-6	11	CASEGGRTQYF
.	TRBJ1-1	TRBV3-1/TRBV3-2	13	CASSFGVLTEAFF
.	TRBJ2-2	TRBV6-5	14	CASTQGTPTGELFF
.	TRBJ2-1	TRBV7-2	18	CASSLVGTSGSSYNEQFF
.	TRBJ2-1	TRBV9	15	CASSVRTLGENEQFF
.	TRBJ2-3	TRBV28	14	CASSLTSGSDTQYF
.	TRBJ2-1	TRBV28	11	CASSLADVGFF
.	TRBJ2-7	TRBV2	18	CASTDFWGLAGAAYEQYF
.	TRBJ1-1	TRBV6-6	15	CASSLLTGKATEAFF
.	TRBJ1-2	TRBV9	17	CASSVRDRVTTNYGYTF
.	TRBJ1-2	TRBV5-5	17	CASSLAGDRPTGDGYTF
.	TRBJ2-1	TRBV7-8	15	CASSFSGSSYNEQFF
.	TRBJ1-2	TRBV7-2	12	CASSFWGSGYTF
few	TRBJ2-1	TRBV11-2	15	CASSPRTSLPGEQFF
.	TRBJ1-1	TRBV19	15	CASSIGPRGYSEAFF
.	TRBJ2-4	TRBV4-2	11	CASSKQGFQYF
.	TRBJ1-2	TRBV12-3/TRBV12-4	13	CASSLGENYGYTF
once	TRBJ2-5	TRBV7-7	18	CASSPSPLAGGPTETQYF
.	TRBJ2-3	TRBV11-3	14	CASSFRDGTDTQYF
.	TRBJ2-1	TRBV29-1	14	CSVGSGGSVNEQFF
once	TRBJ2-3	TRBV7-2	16	CASSLVRGKFTDTQYF
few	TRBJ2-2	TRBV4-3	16	CASSHGQGRNTGELFF
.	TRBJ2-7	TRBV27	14	CASSPSGLAYEQYF
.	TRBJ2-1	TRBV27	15	CASSLGSGVRDEQFF
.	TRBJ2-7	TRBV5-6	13	CASSPGGLYEQYF
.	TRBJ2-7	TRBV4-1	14	CASSRTGDTYEQYF
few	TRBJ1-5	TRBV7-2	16	CASSLGGGARNQPQHF
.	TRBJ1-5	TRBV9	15	CASSAGDSPNQPQHF
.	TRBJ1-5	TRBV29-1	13	CSVSRTINQPQHF
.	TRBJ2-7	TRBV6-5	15	CASRSIFKTGYEQYF
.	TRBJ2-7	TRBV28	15	CASSPRGGATYEQYF